The 17 T cell receptor beta chains reported below all come from one sample, sequenced in a study of blood T cells in healthy people across ages. Alongside a J-beta primer mix, a sample-barcoded 5' primer served in a second PCR lasting about 7 to 11 cycles. TCRdb passed the 5' RACE reads through MiXCR, listing each CDR3 protein once. The sample carries around 320,000 distinct CDR3 sequences, 27% recorded once. Sequencing used blood. All receptors derive from a woman aged 65 to 85 in good health.

The V and J genes are TRBV28 and TRBJ1-5; D is ambiguous. Germline lookup yields CDR1 MDHEN and CDR2 SYDVKM. The CDR3 runs 12 residues. V was cut by 6 bases and J by 0 bases, with 3 bases left in between. CDR3 in amino acids: CASRVSNQPQHF. The CDR3 DNA reads TGTGCCAGCAGGGTTAGCAATCAGCCCCAGCATTTT.

The V and J genes are TRBV20-1 and TRBJ2-1, with 9 bases that match TRBD2. V was clipped by 3 bases and J by 6 bases; unmatched bases: 3. CDR1 DFQATT and CDR2 SNEGSKA come from the germline V gene (reference sequence). This CDR3 region has 13 residues. CDR3 nucleotide sequence: TGCAGTGCTAGTGGGACTAGCCCCAATGAGCAGTTCTTC. Its protein product is CSASGTSPNEQFF.

This sequence joins TRBV4-2 and TRBJ2-1; D possibly corresponds to TRBD1 (5 bases). Germline values: CDR1 LGHNA, CDR2 YNFKEQ. The CDR3 covers 15 residues. V lost 0 bases and J 7 bases, leaving 13 bases between the germline ends. CDR3 protein: CASSQEIARVNEQFF. As DNA, the CDR3 is TGTGCCAGCAGCCAAGAGATAGCCAGGGTAAATGAGCAGTTCTTC.

The chain recombines TRBV7-2 with TRBJ1-2, with D unclear. Germline CDR1 reads SGHTA; CDR2 reads FQGNSA. The germline V and J ends were trimmed by 1 base and 7 bases, with 7 bases remaining between them. The CDR3 consists of 12 residues. The CDR3 protein is CASSLDLGGYTF. CDR3 bases: TGTGCCAGCAGCTTAGACCTTGGTGGCTACACCTTC.

The chain has TRBV18 and TRBJ2-2; 7 bases fit TRBD1. The CDR3 is 14 residues long. Germline V CDR1 and CDR2: KGHSH, LQKENI. With V trimmed by 8 bases and J by 6 bases, 9 bases remained unmatched. In DNA, the CDR3 is TGTGCCAGCAACGGGACAGATTACGCCGGGGAGCTGTTTTTT. Its protein product is CASNGTDYAGELFF. The full variable domain, its missing parts supplied by reference TRBV18 and TRBJ2-2, is NAGVMQNPRHLVRRRGQEARLRCSPMKGHSHVYWYRQLPEEGLKFMVYLQKENIIDESGMPKERFSAEFPKEGPSILRIQQVVRGDSAAYFCASNGTDYAGELFFGEGSRLTVL.

This clonotype appeared a few times. This chain joins TRBV7-2 and TRBJ1-1, with D possibly being TRBD1 (6 bases). The CDR3 extends over 13 amino acids. The ends were cut back, 3 bases at V and 5 bases at J, with 10 bases in the middle. From germline, CDR1 is SGHTA and CDR2 FQGNSA. The CDR3 is CASSFDRRTEAFF. The CDR3 DNA follows: TGTGCCAGCAGCTTCGACAGGAGGACTGAAGCTTTCTTT.

The genes are TRBV3-1 and TRBJ1-6, with TRBD1 matching over 9 bases. The CDR3 has 16 amino acids. J gave up 10 bases and V 0 bases, and 7 bases lay outside the gene matches. Germline V gene data show CDR1 as LGHDT and CDR2 as YNNKEL (reference sequence). The CDR3 here is CASSQDMDRGWSPLHF. The CDR3 nucleotides are TGTGCCAGCAGCCAAGATATGGACAGGGGATGGTCACCCCTCCACTTT.

This clonotype came up a few times. The gene calls are TRBV20-1 and TRBJ2-4; D unresolved. Germline V lookup: CDR1 DFQATT, CDR2 SNEGSKA (reference sequence). The CDR3 runs to 14 residues. V was cut by 1 base and J by 0 bases, with 7 bases left in between. CDR3 loop: CSARGGLAKNIQYF. CDR3 sequence (DNA): TGCAGTGCTAGAGGCGGATTAGCCAAAAACATTCAGTACTTC.

The V gene is TRBV18, the J gene TRBJ2-3; possibly TRBD2 for D (5 bases). Germline loops: CDR1 KGHSH, CDR2 LQKENI. Trimming shortened V by 5 bases and J by 5 bases, and 11 bases separated the two germline ends. The CDR3 loop spans 13 amino acids. The CDR3: CASSTREGDTQYF. CDR3 DNA sequence: TGTGCCAGCTCAACCCGCGAGGGAGATACGCAGTATTTT.

This clonotype was counted a few times. This chain connects TRBV24-1 to TRBJ2-7, with D uncertain. Germline V gives CDR1 KGHDR, CDR2 SFDVKD. The CDR3 covers 13 residues. V lost 2 bases, J lost 6 bases, and 10 bases lay in between. This chain's CDR3 is CATSDSPRGEQYF. In nucleotides, the CDR3 is TGTGCCACCAGTGATTCCCCTCGTGGCGAGCAGTACTTC.

The CDR3 sequence: CASSLDGGSQPQHF. The CDR3 DNA reads TGTGCCAGCAGCTTAGACGGCGGAAGTCAGCCCCAGCATTTT. The J gene is TRBJ1-5, the V gene TRBV7-9; D gene unclear. In germline, CDR1 is SEHNR, CDR2 FQNEAQ (reference sequence). The V end was cut by 1 base, the J end by 6 bases, with 10 bases between. CDR3 length: 14 amino acids. Full variable domain (remainder filled in from reference TRBV7-9 and TRBJ1-5): DTGVSQNPRHKITKRGQNVTFRCDPISEHNRLYWYRQTLGQGPEFLTYFQNEAQLEKSRLLSDRFSAERPKGSFSTLEIQRTEQGDSAMYLCASSLDGGSQPQHFGDGTRLSIL.

This rearrangement joins TRBV20-1 to TRBJ2-5, with 9 bases matching TRBD2. TRBJ2-7 explains the end of the DNA better; the J call may be wrong. The CDR3 is made up of 16 amino acids. From germline, CDR1 is DFQATT and CDR2 SNEGSKA (reference sequence). In nucleotides, the CDR3 is TGCAGTGCTAGAGATGCCGGTCTAGCGGGACGATACGAGCAGTACTTC. Translation gives CSARDAGLAGRYEQYF.

This clonotype was detected only once. The genes are TRBV27 and TRBJ2-5, with 11 positions matching TRBD2. The J call may be faulty, since TRBJ2-1 better matches the DNA end. Per germline, CDR1 MNHEY and CDR2 SMNVEV (reference sequence). This CDR3 comprises 17 residues. This chain's CDR3 is CASSLLLTSGNYNEQFF. The DNA for the CDR3 is TGTGCCAGCAGTTTACTCCTGACTAGCGGGAACTACAATGAGCAGTTCTTC.

This clonotype has more than one count but fewer than ten. The chain combines TRBV12-3 or TRBV12-4 with TRBJ2-1; D is unresolved. This CDR3 is built from 13 residues. V was cut by 6 bases and J by 8 bases, with 14 bases left in between. The CDR3 region is CASRTDQPHEQFF. CDR3 coding DNA: TGTGCCAGCAGAACCGACCAGCCTCATGAGCAGTTCTTC.

This chain connects TRBV5-1 to TRBJ2-5; 12 positions agree with TRBD2. V dropped 0 bases and J dropped 5; count of bases not matched to a gene: 5. Germline V gene sequence: CDR1 SGHRS, CDR2 YFSETQ. CDR3 length: 16 residues. CDR3 protein: CASSLATSGSGETQYF. In nucleotides, the CDR3 is TGCGCCAGCAGCTTGGCGACTAGCGGGAGCGGGGAGACCCAGTACTTC. The full variable domain, rest sourced from reference TRBV5-1 and TRBJ2-5, is KAGVTQTPRYLIKTRGQQVTLSCSPISGHRSVSWYQQTPGQGLQFLFEYFSETQRNKGNFPGRFSGRQFSNSRSEMNVSTLELGDSALYLCASSLATSGSGETQYFGPGTRLLVL.

The rearrangement links TRBV29-1 to TRBJ2-4, with no clear D. There are 13 residues in the CDR3. The germline gives CDR1 SQVTM, CDR2 ANQGSEA. The V and J ends lost 4 bases and 0 bases respectively, with 7 bases between them. The DNA for the CDR3 is TGCAGCGTTGTGCCGGGAGCCAAAAACATTCAGTACTTC. Translated: CSVVPGAKNIQYF.

The CDR3 bases are TGTGCCAGCAGCTTCTTAGGCGGGAGAGGCGATGAGCAGTTCTTC. It specifies CASSFLGGRGDEQFF. The chain carries TRBV7-3 and TRBJ2-1, with 7 bases identical to TRBD2. This CDR3 is built from 15 residues. Germline loops: CDR1 SGHTA, CDR2 FQGTGA. Trimming cost V 3 bases and J 8 bases; bases outside gene matches: 10. Full variable domain (rest looked up from reference TRBV7-3 and TRBJ2-1): GAGVSQTPSNKVTEKGKYVELRCDPISGHTALYWYRQSLGQGPEFLIYFQGTGAADDSGLPNDRFFAVRPEGSVSTLKIQRTERGDSAVYLCASSFLGGRGDEQFFGPGTRLTVL.